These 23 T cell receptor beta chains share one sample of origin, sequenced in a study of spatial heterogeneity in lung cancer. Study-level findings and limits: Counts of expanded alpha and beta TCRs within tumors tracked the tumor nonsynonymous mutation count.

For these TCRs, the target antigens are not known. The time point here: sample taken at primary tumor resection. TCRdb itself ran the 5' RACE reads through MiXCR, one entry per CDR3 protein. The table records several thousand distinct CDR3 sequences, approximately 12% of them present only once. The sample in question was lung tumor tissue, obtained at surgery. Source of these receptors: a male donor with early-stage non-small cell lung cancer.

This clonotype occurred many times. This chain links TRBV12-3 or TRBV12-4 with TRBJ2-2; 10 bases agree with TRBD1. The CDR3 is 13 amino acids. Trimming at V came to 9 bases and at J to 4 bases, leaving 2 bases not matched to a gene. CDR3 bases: TGTGCCAGTGGACAGGGGGTCACCGGGGAGCTGTTTTTT. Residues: CASGQGVTGELFF.

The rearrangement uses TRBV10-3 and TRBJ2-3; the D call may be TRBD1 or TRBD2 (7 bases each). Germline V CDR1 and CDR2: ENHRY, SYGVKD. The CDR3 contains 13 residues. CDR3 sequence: CVSGDSYTDTQYF. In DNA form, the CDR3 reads TGTGTCAGCGGGGACAGCTACACAGATACGCAGTATTTT.

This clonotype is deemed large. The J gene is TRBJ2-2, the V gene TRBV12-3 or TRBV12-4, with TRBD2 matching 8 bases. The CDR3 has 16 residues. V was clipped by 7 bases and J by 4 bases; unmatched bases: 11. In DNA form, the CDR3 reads TGTGCCAGCACCTCCTGGGGGCGGGAGGTCACCGGGGAGCTGTTTTTT. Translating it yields CASTSWGREVTGELFF.

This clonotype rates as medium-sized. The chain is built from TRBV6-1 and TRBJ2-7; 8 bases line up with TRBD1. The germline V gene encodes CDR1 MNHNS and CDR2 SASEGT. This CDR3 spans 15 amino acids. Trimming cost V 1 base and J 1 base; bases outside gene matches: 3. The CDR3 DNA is TGTGCCAGCAGTGAAGAAACAGGGGGGTCCTACGAGCAGTACTTC. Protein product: CASSEETGGSYEQYF.

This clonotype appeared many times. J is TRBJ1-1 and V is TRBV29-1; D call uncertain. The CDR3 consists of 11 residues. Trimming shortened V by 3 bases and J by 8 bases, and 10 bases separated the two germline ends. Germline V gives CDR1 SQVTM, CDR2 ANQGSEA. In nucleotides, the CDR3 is TGCAGCGTTGACTTCTTGGCCGAAGCTTTCTTT. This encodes CSVDFLAEAFF. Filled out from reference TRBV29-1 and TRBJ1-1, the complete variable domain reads SAVISQKPSRDICQRGTSLTIQCQVDSQVTMMFWYRQQPGQSLTLIATANQGSEATYESGFVIDKFPISRPNLTFSTLTVSNMSPEDSSIYLCSVDFLAEAFFGQGTRLTVV.

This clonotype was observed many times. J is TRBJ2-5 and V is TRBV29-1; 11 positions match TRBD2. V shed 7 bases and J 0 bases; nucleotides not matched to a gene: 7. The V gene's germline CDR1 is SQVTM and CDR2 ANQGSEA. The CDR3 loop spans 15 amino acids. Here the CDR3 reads CSARPTSGNQETQYF. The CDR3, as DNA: TGCAGCGCCCGACCGACTAGCGGGAACCAAGAGACCCAGTACTTC.

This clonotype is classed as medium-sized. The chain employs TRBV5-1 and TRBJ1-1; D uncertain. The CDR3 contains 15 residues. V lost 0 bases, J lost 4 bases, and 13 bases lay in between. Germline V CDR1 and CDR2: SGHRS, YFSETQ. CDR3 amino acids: CASSLDLGVSTEAFF. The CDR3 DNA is TGCGCCAGCAGCTTGGATCTGGGAGTGAGCACTGAAGCTTTCTTT.

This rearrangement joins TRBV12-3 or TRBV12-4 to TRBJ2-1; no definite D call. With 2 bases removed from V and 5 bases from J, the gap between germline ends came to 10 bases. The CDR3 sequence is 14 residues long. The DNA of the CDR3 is TGTGCCAGCAGTTTAACGGGTGACCACAATGAGCAGTTCTTC. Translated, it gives CASSLTGDHNEQFF.

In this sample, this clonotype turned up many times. CDR3 in DNA: TGCAGTGCTAGCGCCTCTAGCGGACCCACAGATACGCAGTATTTT. This gives the protein CSASASSGPTDTQYF. This chain links TRBV20-1 with TRBJ2-3; TRBD2 agrees at 7 bases. This CDR3 has 15 amino acids. The germline V gene encodes CDR1 DFQATT and CDR2 SNEGSKA (reference sequence). The V and J ends lost 3 bases and 2 bases, in that order; junction bases with no gene match: 8.

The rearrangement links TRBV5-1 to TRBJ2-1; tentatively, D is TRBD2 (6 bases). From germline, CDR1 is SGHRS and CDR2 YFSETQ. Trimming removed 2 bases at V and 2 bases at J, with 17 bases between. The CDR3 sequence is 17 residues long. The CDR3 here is CASSLTTGTGAYNEQFF. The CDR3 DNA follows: TGCGCCAGCAGCTTAACCACCGGGACTGGGGCCTACAATGAGCAGTTCTTC.

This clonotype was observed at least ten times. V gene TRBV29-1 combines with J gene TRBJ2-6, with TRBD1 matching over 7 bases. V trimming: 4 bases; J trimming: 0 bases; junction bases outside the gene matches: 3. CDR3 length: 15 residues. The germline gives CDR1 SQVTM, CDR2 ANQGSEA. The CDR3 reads CSVAQGRSGANVLTF. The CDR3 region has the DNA TGCAGCGTTGCACAGGGGCGCTCTGGGGCCAACGTCCTGACTTTC.

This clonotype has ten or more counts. CDR3 sequence reads: CASSLMTADNSPLHF. The CDR3 DNA is TGTGCCAGCAGCTTAATGACGGCCGATAATTCACCCCTCCACTTT. V usage is TRBV7-2 and J usage is TRBJ1-6, with no clear D. With 2 bases removed from V and 5 bases from J, the gap between germline ends came to 10 bases. The CDR3 is 15 residues long. Germline V gene sequence: CDR1 SGHTA, CDR2 FQGNSA.

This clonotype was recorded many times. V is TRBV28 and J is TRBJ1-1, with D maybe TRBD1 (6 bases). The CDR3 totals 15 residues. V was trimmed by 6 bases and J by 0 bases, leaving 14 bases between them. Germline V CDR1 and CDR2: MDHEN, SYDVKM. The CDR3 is CASRIKGGLNTEAFF. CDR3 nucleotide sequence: TGTGCCAGCAGAATAAAAGGGGGGTTGAACACTGAAGCTTTCTTT.

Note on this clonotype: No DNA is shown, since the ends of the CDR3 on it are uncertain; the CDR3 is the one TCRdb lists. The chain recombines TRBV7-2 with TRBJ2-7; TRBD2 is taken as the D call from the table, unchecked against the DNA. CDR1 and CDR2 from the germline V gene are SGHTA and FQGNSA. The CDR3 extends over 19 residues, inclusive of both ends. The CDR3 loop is CASSFYICSASGSTYEQYF.

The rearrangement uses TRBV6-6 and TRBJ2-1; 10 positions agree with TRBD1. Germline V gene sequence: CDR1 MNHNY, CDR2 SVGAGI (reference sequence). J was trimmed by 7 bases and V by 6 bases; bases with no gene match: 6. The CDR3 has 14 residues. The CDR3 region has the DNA TGTGCCAGCAGAACGGGACAGGGGTGGAATGAGCAGTTCTTC. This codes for CASRTGQGWNEQFF.

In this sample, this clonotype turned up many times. The CDR3 nucleotides are TGTGCCAGCAGTTCCAGGACAGCCCTCTATGGCTACACCTTC. It codes for CASSSRTALYGYTF. This sequence joins TRBV12-3 or TRBV12-4 and TRBJ1-2, with D possibly being TRBD1 (6 bases). The CDR3 runs 14 residues. V lost 4 bases, J lost 4 bases, and 13 bases lay in between.

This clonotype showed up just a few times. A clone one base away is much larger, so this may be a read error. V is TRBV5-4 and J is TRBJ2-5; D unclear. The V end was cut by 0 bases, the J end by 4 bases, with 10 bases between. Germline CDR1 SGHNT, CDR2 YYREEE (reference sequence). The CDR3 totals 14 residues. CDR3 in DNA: TGTGCCAGCAGCTTGGGGGTGTTCGGAGAGACCCAGTACTTC. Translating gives CASSLGVFGETQYF. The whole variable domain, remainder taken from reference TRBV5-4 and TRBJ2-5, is ETGVTQSPTHLIKTRGQQVTLRCSSQSGHNTVSWYQQALGQGPQFIFQYYREEENGRGNFPPRFSGLQFPNYSSELNVNALELDDSALYLCASSLGVFGETQYFGPGTRLLVL.

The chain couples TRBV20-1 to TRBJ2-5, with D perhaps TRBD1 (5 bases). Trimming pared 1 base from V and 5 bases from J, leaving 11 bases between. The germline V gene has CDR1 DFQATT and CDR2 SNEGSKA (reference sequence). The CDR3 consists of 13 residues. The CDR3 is CSARGPGQETQYF. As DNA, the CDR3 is TGCAGTGCTAGAGGGCCAGGGCAGGAGACCCAGTACTTC.

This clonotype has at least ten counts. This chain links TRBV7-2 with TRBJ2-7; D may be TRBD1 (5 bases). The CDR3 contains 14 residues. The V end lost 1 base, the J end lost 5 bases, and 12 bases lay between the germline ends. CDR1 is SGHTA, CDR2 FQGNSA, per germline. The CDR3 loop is CASSLDVRAHEQYF. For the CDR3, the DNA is TGTGCCAGCAGCTTAGACGTCAGGGCCCACGAGCAGTACTTC.

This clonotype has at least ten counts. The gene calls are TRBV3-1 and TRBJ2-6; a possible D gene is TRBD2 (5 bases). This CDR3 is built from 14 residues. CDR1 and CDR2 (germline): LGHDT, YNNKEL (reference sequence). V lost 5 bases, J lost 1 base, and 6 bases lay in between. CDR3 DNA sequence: TGTGCCAGCAGCAGGGAGTCTGGGGCCAACGTCCTGACTTTC. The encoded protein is CASSRESGANVLTF.

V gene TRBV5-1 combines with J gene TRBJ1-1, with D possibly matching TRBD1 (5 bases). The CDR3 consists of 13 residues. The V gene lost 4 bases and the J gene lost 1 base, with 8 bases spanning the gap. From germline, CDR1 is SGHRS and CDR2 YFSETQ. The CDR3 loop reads CASSVRENTEAFF. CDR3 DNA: TGCGCCAGCAGCGTCAGGGAGAACACTGAAGCTTTCTTT.

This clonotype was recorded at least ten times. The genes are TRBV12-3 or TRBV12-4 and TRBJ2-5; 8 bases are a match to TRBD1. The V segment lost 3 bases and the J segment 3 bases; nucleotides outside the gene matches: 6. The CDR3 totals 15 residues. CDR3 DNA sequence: TGTGCCAGCAGTTTTAATCAGGGGGCAGAAGAGACCCAGTACTTC. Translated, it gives CASSFNQGAEETQYF.

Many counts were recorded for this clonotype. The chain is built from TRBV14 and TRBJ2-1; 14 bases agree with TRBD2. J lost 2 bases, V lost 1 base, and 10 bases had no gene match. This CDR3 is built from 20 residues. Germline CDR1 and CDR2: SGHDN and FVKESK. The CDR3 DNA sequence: TGTGCCAGCAGCCAAGCTACGCGACTAGCGGGAGGGCCGACCTACAATGAGCAGTTCTTC. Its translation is CASSQATRLAGGPTYNEQFF.